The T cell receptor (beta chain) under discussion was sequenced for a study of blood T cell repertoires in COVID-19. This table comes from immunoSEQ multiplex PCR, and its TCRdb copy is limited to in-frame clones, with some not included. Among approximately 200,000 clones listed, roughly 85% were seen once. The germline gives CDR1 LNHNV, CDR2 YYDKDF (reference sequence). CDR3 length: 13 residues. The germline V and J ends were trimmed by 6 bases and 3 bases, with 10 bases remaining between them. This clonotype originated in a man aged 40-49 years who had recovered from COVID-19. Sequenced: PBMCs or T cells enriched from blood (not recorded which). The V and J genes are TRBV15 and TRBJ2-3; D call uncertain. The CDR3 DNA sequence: TGTGCCACCAGGTTGACACAAACAGATACGCAGTATTTT. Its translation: CATRLTQTDTQYF. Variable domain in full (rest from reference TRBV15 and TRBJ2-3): DAMVIQNPRYQVTQFGKPVTLSCSQTLNHNVMYWYQQKSSQAPKLLFHYYDKDFNNEADTPDNFQSRRPNTSFCFLDIRSPGLGDTAMYLCATRLTQTDTQYFGPGTRLTVL.